This T cell receptor beta chain appears in the sequencing data of a study of cytomegalovirus exposure and HLA in healthy donors. Study-wide background: The 120 or so validation repertoires used a platform that matched the one used for the roughly 650 first-cohort repertoires, as a later analysis reported.

The CDR3 has 15 residues. Germline-derived CDR1 and CDR2 are SQVTM and ANQGSEA. The trim removed 1 base at V and 2 bases at J, leaving 7 bases unmatched. Whole-study results and caveats: Using the classifier, cytomegalovirus status was reportedly diagnosed with high specificity and sensitivity.

Generated by immunoSEQ multiplex PCR, the TCRdb table keeps only in-frame clones and is missing some. The sample records approximately 160,000 clones, 75% to 95% being singletons. Details on this clone: Its matching antigen is unknown.

The donors were members of the validation cohort, which comprised under 150 subjects and was separate from the first cohort of several hundred subjects. The TCR was taken from a woman aged 18 to 35 in good health and CMV-seropositive. The sample consisted of PBMCs. The rearrangement links TRBV29-1 to TRBJ2-5; 7 positions agree with TRBD1. This CDR3 is CSVEGGQLRQETQYF. DNA of the CDR3: TGCAGCGTTGAAGGGGGACAGCTCCGGCAAGAGACCCAGTACTTC.